The rows below give T cell receptor beta chains drawn from one sample of a study of cytomegalovirus exposure and HLA in healthy donors. The repertoire was sequenced with immunoSEQ multiplex PCR; TCRdb's copy has only in-frame clones and lacks some. The sample consists of some 250,000 clones, over 80% of them appearing once. Sequenced sample: PBMCs. The source is a woman aged 40 to 55 in good health and CMV-seropositive. Both conserved end residues are part of each CDR3. Each record gives: clone size, J gene, V gene, D gene, CDR3 protein, CDR3 DNA. D genes are given only for firm matches. Clone size is stated in some rows and not others, as once, few, many or a class when expanded.

. | TRBJ2-1 | TRBV28 | TRBD2 | CASTLDVERRESYNEQFF | TGTGCCAGCACCTTGGATGTTGAAAGGCGGGAGAGTTACAATGAGCAGTTCTTC
few | TRBJ2-1 | TRBV18 | TRBD1 | CASSPGQGGNEQFF | TGTGCCAGCTCACCCGGACAGGGGGGCAATGAGCAGTTCTTC
. | TRBJ1-1 | TRBV4-3 | . | CASSQDLDWTYTEAFF | TGCGCCAGCAGCCAAGATTTGGATTGGACTTACACTGAAGCTTTCTTT
. | TRBJ2-2 | TRBV30 | TRBD1 | CALRDREKRGNTGELFF | TGTGCCTTGCGGGACAGGGAAAAGAGAGGGAACACCGGGGAGCTGTTTTTT
. | TRBJ2-1 | TRBV15 | TRBD2 | CATSQRRTSGNEQFF | TGTGCCACCAGCCAGCGCCGGACTAGCGGCAATGAGCAGTTCTTC
. | TRBJ1-2 | TRBV2 | . | CASSETDGYTF | TGTGCCAGCAGTGAAACAGATGGCTACACCTTC
. | TRBJ1-5 | TRBV30 | . | CAWSVQSNQPQHF | TGTGCCTGGAGTGTACAGAGCAATCAGCCCCAGCATTTT
. | TRBJ1-1 | TRBV6-1 | . | CASLGGLKTEAFF | TGTGCCAGCCTGGGAGGGCTAAAGACTGAAGCTTTCTTT
. | TRBJ2-4 | TRBV5-1 | TRBD2 | CASSNRSGGVTKNIQYF | TGCGCCAGCAGCAATCGTAGCGGGGGGGTTACCAAAAACATTCAGTACTTC
. | TRBJ1-1 | TRBV30 | TRBD1 | CAWRPFGRGITEAFF | TGTGCCTGGAGACCCTTTGGCAGGGGGATCACTGAAGCTTTCTTT
. | TRBJ1-3 | TRBV7-6 | . | CASSHSGNTIYF | TGTGCCAGCAGCCACTCTGGAAACACCATATATTTT
. | TRBJ2-6 | TRBV5-1 | TRBD1 | CASSSTGAGANVLTF | TGCGCCAGCAGCTCGACAGGGGCCGGGGCCAACGTCCTGACTTTC
few | TRBJ2-2 | TRBV7-9 | . | CASSLRQGSTGELFF | TGTGCCAGCAGCTTGCGGCAGGGGTCCACCGGGGAGCTGTTTTTT
. | TRBJ2-7 | TRBV5-1 | . | CASSLGNGYEQYF | TGCGCCAGCAGTCTCGGTAACGGGTACGAGCAGTACTTC
. | TRBJ1-2 | TRBV19 | . | CASNPPGGSFSNYGYTF | TGTGCCAGTAATCCTCCAGGTGGTTCATTTTCTAACTATGGCTACACCTTC
. | TRBJ1-1 | TRBV2 | . | CASSRAGNTEAFF | TGTGCCAGCAGTAGAGCCGGGAACACTGAAGCTTTCTTT
. | TRBJ1-1 | TRBV11-3 | TRBD1 | CASSLEGQGNTEAFF | TGTGCCAGCAGCTTAGAAGGACAGGGTAACACTGAAGCTTTCTTT
. | TRBJ2-7 | TRBV9 | . | CASSVDGSYEQYF | TGTGCCAGCAGCGTAGACGGCTCCTACGAGCAGTACTTC